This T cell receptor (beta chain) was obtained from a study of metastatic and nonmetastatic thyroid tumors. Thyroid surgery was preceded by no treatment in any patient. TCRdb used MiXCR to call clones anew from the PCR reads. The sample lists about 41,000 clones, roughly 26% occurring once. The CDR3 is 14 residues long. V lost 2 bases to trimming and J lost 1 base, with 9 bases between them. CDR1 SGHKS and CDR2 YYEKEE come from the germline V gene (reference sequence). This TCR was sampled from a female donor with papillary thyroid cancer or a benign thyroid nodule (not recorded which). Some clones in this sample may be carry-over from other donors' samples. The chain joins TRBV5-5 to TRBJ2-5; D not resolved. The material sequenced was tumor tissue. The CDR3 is CASSLGPVQETQYF. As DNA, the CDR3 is TGTGCCAGCAGCTTAGGGCCAGTCCAAGAGACCCAGTACTTC.